These T cell receptor beta chains were read from a single sample in a study of blood T cell repertoires in COVID-19. Here immunoSEQ multiplex PCR was the method, and the copy in TCRdb shows in-frame clones only, minus some. The sample has approximately 200,000 clones; around 90% are singletons. Sample: PBMCs or T cells enriched from blood (not recorded which). The receptors stem from a man aged 25 to 45 who had recovered from COVID-19. Both conserved end residues are part of each CDR3. The order of the fields is J gene, V gene, D gene, clone size, CDR3 DNA, CDR3 protein. A D gene is named only where the DNA matches it firmly. Rows may omit the clone size; those that give it use once, few, many or a size class.

TRBJ2-6	TRBV7-3	TRBD2	-	TGTGCCAGCAGCTTACTAGCGGGGGTCCTCTCTGGGGCCAACGTCCTGACTTTC	CASSLLAGVLSGANVLTF
TRBJ1-2	TRBV6-6	TRBD1	-	TGTGCCGGAAGGACGACAGGGACCCATGGCTACACCTTC	CAGRTTGTHGYTF
TRBJ1-2	TRBV28	-	-	TGTGCCAGTAGTTCCCCTAGAGGGGGATACTATGGCTACACCTTC	CASSSPRGGYYGYTF
TRBJ2-1	TRBV9	TRBD1	-	TGTGCCAGCAGCGTAGGTCCTGACAGGGCAAATGAGCAGTTCTTC	CASSVGPDRANEQFF
TRBJ2-7	TRBV5-1	TRBD2	-	TGCGCCAGCAGCTTGGGGGGTCTAGCGGGGAGCTCCTACGAGCAGTACTTC	CASSLGGLAGSSYEQYF
TRBJ2-2	TRBV10-3	TRBD1	-	TGTGCCATCTCCGGGACAGGGGGCACCGGGGAGCTGTTTTTT	CAISGTGGTGELFF
TRBJ2-1	TRBV1	-	-	TGCACCAGCACCGGGACTAGCGGGAGGAGGTCGTACAATGAGCAGTTCTTC	CTSTGTSGRRSYNEQFF
TRBJ2-3	TRBV10-3	TRBD2	-	TGTGCCATCAGATCGGCTAGCGGGAGTAATGCAGATACGCAGTATTTT	CAIRSASGSNADTQYF
TRBJ2-7	TRBV11-3	-	-	TGTGCCAGCAGCTTAGGACGCCGCGACGGGGGTGACGAGCAGTACTTC	CASSLGRRDGGDEQYF
TRBJ1-2	TRBV28	TRBD1	once	TGTGCCAGCAGCCTACCCCCGGGACAGGGGGCTGGCTACACCTTC	CASSLPPGQGAGYTF
TRBJ1-2	TRBV19	-	-	TGTGCCAGTAGTATTGTGGTGGGGGGAAACTATGGCTACACCTTC	CASSIVVGGNYGYTF
TRBJ1-5	TRBV6-6	TRBD1	-	TGTGCCAGCAACCCCGGGACAGCGGTTAGTCAGCCCCAGCATTTT	CASNPGTAVSQPQHF
TRBJ2-1	TRBV9	-	-	TGTGCCAGCAGCGTAGTTCCGCAGGTAGCCTACAATGAGCAGTTCTTC	CASSVVPQVAYNEQFF
TRBJ1-5	TRBV2	-	-	TGTGCCAGCAGTGCCGCCCTTGGGGGGGGCGCTGGAAGCAATCAGCCCCAGCATTTT	CASSAALGGGAGSNQPQHF
TRBJ1-5	TRBV4-2	TRBD1	-	TGTGCCAGCAGCCAAGACCCTACAGGGGGGTATCAGCCCCAGCATTTT	CASSQDPTGGYQPQHF
TRBJ1-5	TRBV4-1	TRBD1	-	TGCGCCAGCAGCGTGACAGGGGGTGGCAATCAGCCCCAGCATTTT	CASSVTGGGNQPQHF
TRBJ1-2	TRBV2	-	once	TGTGCCAGCAGCCCAGAATTATCTAACTATGGCTACACCTTC	CASSPELSNYGYTF
TRBJ2-1	TRBV28	-	-	TGTGCCAGCCAAGAAGCGGTAAGCTCCTACAATGAGCAGTTCTTC	CASQEAVSSYNEQFF
TRBJ1-1	TRBV7-2	-	-	TGTGCCAGCAGCTTAGAACCAGGGCCCCAAGCTGAAGCTTTCTTT	CASSLEPGPQAEAFF
TRBJ1-1	TRBV30	-	many	TGTGCCTGGAGTGTACTCTGGGCCTATTATTTTGAAGCTTTCTTT	CAWSVLWAYYFEAFF
TRBJ2-1	TRBV5-1	TRBD2	-	TGCGCCAGCAGCCCCTCGAGGCCCCTAGCGGAAGACAATGAGCAGTTCTTC	CASSPSRPLAEDNEQFF
TRBJ2-7	TRBV5-4	TRBD1	-	TGTGCCAGCAGCGCCATCTCTGGGACAGGGGGTCACGAGCAGTACTTC	CASSAISGTGGHEQYF
TRBJ2-1	TRBV28	-	-	TGTGCCAGCAGCTGGGGCGCGAGTAATGAGCAGTTCTTC	CASSWGASNEQFF
TRBJ2-1	TRBV7-9	TRBD2	-	TGTGCCAGCAGCCTGGGACTAGCGATCTACAATGAGCAGTTCTTC	CASSLGLAIYNEQFF
TRBJ1-4	TRBV2	TRBD1	-	TGTGCCAGCAGTGTCCCGACAGGGTCATCCGAAAAACTGTTTTTT	CASSVPTGSSEKLFF
TRBJ1-3	TRBV27	TRBD1	-	TGTGCCAGCAGTACGGGACAGGGAGGAAACACCATATATTTT	CASSTGQGGNTIYF
TRBJ1-2	TRBV2	-	-	TGTGCCAGCAGTGCTCTGAGAAGCTACACCTTC	CASSALRSYTF
TRBJ1-5	TRBV6-5	TRBD1	-	TGTGCCAGCAGCCTTACAGGGGTGGGCAATCAGCCCCAGCATTTT	CASSLTGVGNQPQHF
TRBJ1-2	TRBV3-1/TRBV3-2	-	-	TGTGCCAGCAGCCAAGCGGGACTGAGTGGCTACACCTTC	CASSQAGLSGYTF
TRBJ1-3	TRBV11-2	-	-	TGTGCCAGCAGCTTAGGGAACAGGTACTCTGGAAACACCATATATTTT	CASSLGNRYSGNTIYF
TRBJ1-6	TRBV5-1	-	few	TGCGCCAGCAGCGTCGAAGGAGGAAATTCACCCCTCCACTTT	CASSVEGGNSPLHF
TRBJ2-7	TRBV28	-	once	TGTGCCAGCAGTTTTGGACCCCAGGGCTCCTACGAGCAGTACTTC	CASSFGPQGSYEQYF
TRBJ2-2	TRBV10-3	-	-	TGTGCCATCAGCACAGGGCCCGGGGAGCTGTTTTTT	CAISTGPGELFF
TRBJ1-1	TRBV4-3	-	once	TGCGCCAGCAGCCAAGCCGGGAGGGGGAACACTGAAGCTTTCTTT	CASSQAGRGNTEAFF
TRBJ2-5	TRBV7-2	-	-	TGTGCCAGCAGCACCCCCTTGGGGCGCCAGTACTTC	CASSTPLGRQYF
TRBJ2-1	TRBV29-1	-	once	TGCAGCGGTCGTGTAGCCTCCTCCTACAATGAGCAGTTCTTC	CSGRVASSYNEQFF
TRBJ2-7	TRBV29-1	-	-	TGCAGCGTTGAAATTCCCGACAGCACCTACGAGCAGTACTTC	CSVEIPDSTYEQYF
TRBJ1-3	TRBV6-6	-	-	TGTGCCAGCACTCAGGTCGGGGGTGGAAACACCATATATTTT	CASTQVGGGNTIYF
TRBJ2-7	TRBV18	-	-	TGTGCCAGCTCACCCTCTGGCACGGGCTACGAGCAGTACTTC	CASSPSGTGYEQYF
TRBJ1-2	TRBV5-4	-	few	TGTGCCAGCAGCTTGGAGGGCAGGGCGAGCTATGGCTACACCTTC	CASSLEGRASYGYTF
TRBJ2-3	TRBV7-2	TRBD2	-	TGTGCCAGCAGCTTAGTGGGTGGCGGGGGGAGCACAGATACGCAGTATTTT	CASSLVGGGGSTDTQYF
TRBJ1-2	TRBV24-1	TRBD1	-	TGTGCCACCAGTTCACCGGGACAGGGGTTAGATGGCTACACCTTC	CATSSPGQGLDGYTF
TRBJ1-1	TRBV28	-	few	TGTGCCAGCAGCTCCGGAGCCGCCAGGGTAGGGACTGAAGCTTTCTTT	CASSSGAARVGTEAFF
TRBJ2-2	TRBV7-9	TRBD1	-	TGTGCCAGCACCACTACACAGGGGTCCACCGGGGAGCTGTTTTTT	CASTTTQGSTGELFF
TRBJ2-1	TRBV9	TRBD2	once	TGTGCCAGCAGCGTAGCTGGGACTAGCGTGTTCAATGAGCAGTTCTTC	CASSVAGTSVFNEQFF
TRBJ2-7	TRBV18	TRBD1	-	TGTGCCAGCTCACCTTTTGAGACAGGGGTCTCCTACGAGCAGTACTTC	CASSPFETGVSYEQYF
TRBJ1-4	TRBV28	-	-	TGTGCCAGCAGCCCCGCGGCGGGTCTCCGCGAAAAACTGTTTTTT	CASSPAAGLREKLFF
TRBJ2-7	TRBV2	TRBD2	-	TGTGCCAGCACGGCGGGACTAGTCTACGAGCAGTACTTC	CASTAGLVYEQYF
TRBJ2-7	TRBV3-1/TRBV3-2	-	-	TGTGCCAGCAGCAGAACAGGTAGGCTGTTCCCATGCTACGAGCAGTACTTC	CASSRTGRLFPCYEQYF
TRBJ1-5	TRBV6-5	TRBD1	few	TGTGCCAGCAGAGGACAGGGTTTGGGCAATCAGCCCCAGCATTTT	CASRGQGLGNQPQHF
TRBJ1-1	TRBV30	-	-	TGTGCCTGGAGTGTTGGGGTTGGGAGCGCTGAAGCTTTCTTT	CAWSVGVGSAEAFF
TRBJ1-5	TRBV30	TRBD1	-	TGTGCCTGGGCCGGACAGGCGGGGGGTCAGCCCCAGCATTTT	CAWAGQAGGQPQHF
TRBJ2-5	TRBV5-1	TRBD2	-	TGCGCCAGCAGCGGTACCGGGACTAGCGGCGAGACCCAGTACTTC	CASSGTGTSGETQYF
TRBJ1-1	TRBV4-2	-	-	TGTGCCAGCAGCCAAGATTCACTCCCCCGCAACACTGAAGCTTTCTTT	CASSQDSLPRNTEAFF
TRBJ1-2	TRBV27	TRBD1	-	TGTGCCAGCCGCGGACAGGGGGCGCTGGGGGGAGGCTATGGCTACACCTTC	CASRGQGALGGGYGYTF